This TCR beta chain was observed in a study of OX40 agonist ivuxolimab in advanced cancers. Study-level findings and limits: At doses 0.1 to 3.0 mg/kg, CD4+ and CD8+ clones expanded.

In regard to this clone: As yet, its antigen is unknown.

Measured with immunoSEQ multiplex PCR; TCRdb has only the in-frame clones, and not every one. The sample consists of 78,000 or so clones, 90% to 95% of them appearing once. The germline V gene encodes CDR1 SNHLY and CDR2 FYNNEI. The ends were cut back, 3 bases at V and 1 base at J, with 9 bases in the middle. This CDR3 is 14 amino acids long. Sample: CD4+ or CD8+ T cells sorted from blood, taken in a trial of the OX40 agonist ivuxolimab. The source is an adult with an advanced solid tumor such as melanoma, head and neck, liver or kidney cancer. The rearrangement links TRBV2 to TRBJ1-2; a possible D gene is TRBD1 (5 bases). In DNA, the CDR3 is TGTGCCAGCAGTGAGACGACAGATAACTATGGCTACACCTTC. Amino acid sequence: CASSETTDNYGYTF.